This TCR beta chain was recorded in a study of shared clonotypes between healthy human individuals (dated by TCRdb to the early 2020s). About the investigation overall: The cohort included three men and a couple of women between 18 and 49 years of age. For each donor, three plates each were used for CD4 naive and CD4 memory, two plates were used for CD8 naive, and one plate was used for CD8 memory. Blood TCR repertoires of a handful of healthy adults were deeply sequenced to estimate repertoire size and the extent of clonotype sharing between individuals. Libraries were prepared and TCR repertoires were sequenced by different laboratories using diverse techniques, in order to increase sequencing depth and limit assay-specific biases. Leukapheresis yielded between about 0.94 and 8.9 billion PBMCs per donor. What the authors observed across the whole study: About 5% of naive CD4, more than 3% of naive CD8, around 2.3% of memory CD4, and around 0.42% of memory CD8 clonotypes were shared across several donors. Pairwise subsampling indicated that sequencing depth was expected to affect the degree of clonotype sharing among donors. Compared with non-shared clonotypes, clonotypes shared by all four sorted-subset donors had higher generation probabilities. Estimated clonotype richness was generally larger for naive than for memory subsets. Incomplete sequencing was indicated by rarefaction of sorted-subset datasets, despite the large sequencing depth. Only blood was sampled, and tissue TCR repertoires likely differ from those in blood. Because the study included a small number of donors, the genetic and exposure-history diversity represented was limited.

Donors were healthy HIV-negative adults with no recently reported acute infections or vaccinations. All donors were Caucasian adults living in Nashville, Tennessee, USA. CD4+ T cells were enriched through magnetic negative selection, after which naive cells were positively selected on CD45RA and the remaining negative fraction served as the memory subset. Blood was obtained by leukapheresis, after which PBMCs were separated by Ficoll-Histopaque density gradient centrifugation and cryopreserved in liquid nitrogen vapor phase. Purity and quantity of every magnetically sorted T cell population were checked by analytical flow cytometry. Genomic DNA was isolated from each sorted fraction and quantified by UV absorbance on a Nanodrop 2000c. In the case of this clone: It has no known antigen specificity. Base qualities are not provided; no much larger clone lies one nucleotide away.

Using the deep immunoSEQ assay, multiplex PCR amplified TCR CDR3 regions from genomic DNA. Extracted genomic DNA from each cell subset was spread evenly across all wells of several immunoSEQ 96-well plates, with each plate serving as a replicate. For sorted subsets, around 200 ng genomic DNA, equal to some 28,000 T cell genomes, was loaded into each replicate PCR. The purified libraries were quantified using a Qubit 3.0 fluorometer, sized with a Bioanalyzer 2100, and then quantified again using the KAPA Library Quantification kit. A separate single-read 150-cycle Illumina NextSeq 550 flow cell was used to sequence each immunoSEQ 96-well plate. The original methods were these. Because the immunoSEQ output included only junctional sequences and no quality scores, the filtering could not be the same as the filtering used for full-length reads. Sequences were annotated with PyIR, a Python wrapper for IgBLAST v1.9, and V/J genes and CDR3 were assigned using IMGT germline references. Reads with weak V/J assignments (E-value above 1e-6), missing CDR3, stop codons, out-of-frame junctions, or ambiguous translated residues were removed. V3J clonotypes were defined by identical inferred V gene, J gene, and CDR3 amino acid sequence. The percentage overlap between two repertoires was calculated by dividing the number of shared unique clonotypes by the size of the smaller repertoire. RTK rarefaction, the Chao1 estimator, and Recon v2.1 estimates of unobserved clonotypes were used to assess repertoire richness. Generation probabilities were computed with OLGA for all TCRbeta clonotypes obtained by the gDNA method from several donors. Here the immuneACCESS table is served through TCRdb, limited to in-frame sequences with V and J called. Missing clones are a known gap in these copies; in checked studies unresolved V genes cover under half, and the rest lacks a known reason. The V and J calls and the clone size are those of that table, but D and trimming were determined from the DNA. This sample gives 2.3 million or so clones in total; approximately 93% of them show up just once. 0.3% to 0.4% of the sample belongs to the ten largest clones.

A distance of 11 bases separates the germline ends of V and J, which lose 3 bases and 7 bases respectively. The CDR3 starts with the cysteine, ends with the phenylalanine, and has 13 residues. Just CDR3 DNA is preserved here, 39 bases in frame from base 1. In the germline V gene, CDR1 corresponds to MNHNS and CDR2 to SASEGT. Sequenced sample: naive CD4+ T cells from PBMCs. Taken with the paper, the label for cell subset or site translates to: CD45RA+ positively selected. The chain uses TRBV6-1 and TRBJ2-3; the D gene is unclear. The TCR originated in a man younger than 30 in good health. Some clones in this sample may be carry-over from other donors' samples. The DNA sequence follows: TGTGCCAGCAGTGATTGGCAGTCCTATACGCAGTATTTT. Translated, this is CASSDWQSYTQYF.